This T cell receptor (beta chain) was recovered during a study of regulatory T cells in long-lasting Graves disease. Combining iRepertoire HTBI primers with Arm-PCR of CDR3 regions, the authors built TCR beta libraries. Each CDR3 protein gets one entry after TCRdb re-called the multiplex PCR reads with MiXCR. Seen here are over 650,000 distinct CDR3 sequences, 25% to 35% observed once, and the top ten hold 40% to 50%. This CDR3 contains 12 residues. CDR1 is DFQATT and CDR2 is SNEGSKA in the germline V gene (reference sequence). Trimming left V 2 bases short and J 3 bases short, with 7 bases between. Specified time point: persistent/refractory GD, antithyroid drugs over 5 years with positive TRAb. From PBMCs, RNA was extracted and then used to make the TCR library.

The source is a female donor with Graves disease. This material consisted of peripheral blood mononuclear cells (PBMCs), taken when the disease was refractory, from a patient treated with antithyroid drugs. The genes are TRBV20-1 and TRBJ2-5, with a possible D match to TRBD1 (5 bases). The CDR3 DNA reads TGCAGTGCTAGAAAAGGGGAAGAGACCCAGTACTTC. Translation: CSARKGEETQYF.